This note documents a single TCR beta chain sequence. Antigen: not known. This entry comes from a study of beta chain features in type 1 diabetes. Study-wide results and limits: It was among patients, rather than healthy donors, that naive, central memory and Treg TCRB repertoires appeared more similar. More deletions and fewer insertions at VDJ junctions were seen in type 1 diabetes patients. Moderate yet significant TCRB CDR3 shortening was seen in Type 1 diabetes patients in all four CD4+ subsets.

Via CD45RO/CCR7/CD25/CD127/CD95/CD27, cells of the CD4+ naive, central memory, regulatory and stem cell-like memory subsets were sorted. What was sequenced were expressed TCRB transcripts, since all of the isolated RNA had been reverse transcribed. Method: immunoSEQ multiplex PCR; TCRdb's copy keeps in-frame clones and lacks some. This sample yields some 900,000 clones, of which around a sixth are seen a single time; 0.023% belongs to the top ten. Sequenced input: naive CD4+ T cells from blood. The receptor's source is a young woman in good health.

In DNA form, the CDR3 reads TGTGCCAGCAAGGCTAGCGGGAAAGGCTCCTACAATGAGCAGTTCTTC. Translating gives CASKASGKGSYNEQFF. The J gene is TRBJ2-1, the V gene TRBV28; 9 bases are a match to TRBD2. The ends lost 7 bases at V and 0 bases at J; junction bases unmatched: 7. CDR1 and CDR2 (germline): MDHEN, SYDVKM. This CDR3 has 16 residues. The full variable domain, rest sourced from reference TRBV28 and TRBJ2-1, is DVKVTQSSRYLVKRTGEKVFLECVQDMDHENMFWYRQDPGLGLRLIYFSYDVKMKEKGDIPEGYSVSREKKERFSLILESASTNQTSMYLCASKASGKGSYNEQFFGPGTRLTVL.